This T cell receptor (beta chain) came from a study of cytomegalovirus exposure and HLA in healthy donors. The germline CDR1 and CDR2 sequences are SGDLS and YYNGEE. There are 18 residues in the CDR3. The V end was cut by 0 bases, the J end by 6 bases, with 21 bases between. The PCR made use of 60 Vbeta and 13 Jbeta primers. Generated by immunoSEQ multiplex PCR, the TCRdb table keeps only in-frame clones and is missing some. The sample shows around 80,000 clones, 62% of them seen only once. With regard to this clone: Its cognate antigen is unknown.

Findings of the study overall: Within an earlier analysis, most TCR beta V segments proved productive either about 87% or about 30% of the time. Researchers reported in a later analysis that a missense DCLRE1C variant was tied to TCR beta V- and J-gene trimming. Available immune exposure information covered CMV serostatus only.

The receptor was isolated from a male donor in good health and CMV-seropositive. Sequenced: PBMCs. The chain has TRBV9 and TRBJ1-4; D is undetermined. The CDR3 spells CASSVVPLSEVPHEKLFF. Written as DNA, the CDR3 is TGTGCCAGCAGCGTAGTCCCACTCTCGGAGGTCCCCCATGAAAAACTGTTTTTT.